This entry concerns a single T cell receptor beta chain. TCRdb's copy holds only in-frame clones and misses some; the assay was immunoSEQ multiplex PCR. The sample holds 150,000 to 200,000 clones, 88% seen once. Adults between roughly 18 and 95 years of age took part from 24 US areas. This entry comes from a study of blood T cell repertoires in COVID-19. Turning to the study itself: Researchers got acute and convalescent COVID-19 samples from the United States, Italy and Spain.

J gave up 3 bases and V 6 bases, and 26 bases lay outside the gene matches. This CDR3 is 21 amino acids long. Germline V gives CDR1 MDHEN, CDR2 SYDVKM. Source material: PBMCs or T cells enriched from blood (not recorded which). The V call is TRBV28, the J call TRBJ2-7, with 10 positions matching TRBD2. This receptor was identified in a woman aged 18-29 years who had recovered from COVID-19. CDR3 nucleotides: TGTGCCAGCAGCTCCGTAGTGGGGGCAGGGGGTTCTAGCGGGAGTATCTACGAGCAGTACTTC. Translated, it gives CASSSVVGAGGSSGSIYEQYF.